This TCR beta chain was observed in a study of cytomegalovirus exposure and HLA in healthy donors. Study-wide findings and caveats: An analysis that was carried out later associated 17,000 or so TCR beta sequences with HLA alleles at 0.05 false discovery rate.

In the PCR, 60 Vbeta and 13 Jbeta primers were used. The repertoire was sequenced with immunoSEQ multiplex PCR; TCRdb's copy has only in-frame clones and lacks some. The sample has about 160,000 clones, 79% seen once. A single count supports this clone. The antigen remains undetermined. The V gene lost 2 bases and the J gene lost 4 bases, with 14 bases spanning the gap. CDR3 length: 14 residues. Per the germline V gene, CDR1 is GTSNPN and CDR2 is SVGIG (reference sequence). The sequence derives from a man between 50 and 59 years old in good health and CMV-seropositive. Sequencing was performed on PBMCs. The chain recombines TRBV30 with TRBJ2-5, with D possibly being TRBD2 (5 bases). This CDR3 reads CAWSRGVLGETQYF. The CDR3 bases are TGTGCCTGGAGTCGGGGAGTGCTCGGAGAGACCCAGTACTTC.